This entry concerns a single T cell receptor (beta chain). Its antigen is currently unknown. Germline loops: CDR1 SGDLS, CDR2 YYNGEE. The CDR3 has 15 amino acids. Trimming pared 4 bases from V and 0 bases from J, leaving 11 bases between. This entry is derived from a study of OX40 agonist ivuxolimab in advanced cancers. Study results and limitations: Relative to CD4+, CD8+ T cells held more expanded clones on average.

This table comes from immunoSEQ multiplex PCR, and its TCRdb copy is limited to in-frame clones, with some not included. The data show under 95,000 clones, approximately 89% seen once. The chain links TRBV9 to TRBJ2-1; D perhaps matches TRBD1 (5 bases). The clonotype originates from an adult with an advanced solid tumor such as melanoma, head and neck, liver or kidney cancer. The specimen was CD4+ or CD8+ T cells sorted from blood, collected in a trial of the OX40 agonist ivuxolimab. The CDR3 DNA is TGTGCCAGCAGCCCCTTAGGGGACTCCTACAATGAGCAGTTCTTC. Translated, it gives CASSPLGDSYNEQFF.